The sequence of this T cell receptor (beta chain) was determined in a study of shared T cell receptors in the human thymus. Only in-frame clones appear in the TCRdb table, and some are missing; sequencing was by immunoSEQ multiplex PCR. This sample has approximately 760,000 clones; approximately 85% occur once, and the top ten carry more than 0.01%. V was cut by 5 bases and J by 5 bases, with 12 bases left in between. CDR3 length: 14 residues. Germline lookup yields CDR1 LNHDA and CDR2 SQIVND (reference sequence). In addition, the sample was reused for a study of human thymus T cells.

This chain joins TRBV19 and TRBJ2-2, with a tentative D call TRBD1 (6 bases). Sequenced material: thymocytes. The TCR comes from a girl less than two years old with a congenital heart defect. CDR3 protein: CASSVGQRTGELFF. The CDR3 bases are TGTGCCAGTAGTGTCGGACAGAGGACCGGGGAGCTGTTTTTT.